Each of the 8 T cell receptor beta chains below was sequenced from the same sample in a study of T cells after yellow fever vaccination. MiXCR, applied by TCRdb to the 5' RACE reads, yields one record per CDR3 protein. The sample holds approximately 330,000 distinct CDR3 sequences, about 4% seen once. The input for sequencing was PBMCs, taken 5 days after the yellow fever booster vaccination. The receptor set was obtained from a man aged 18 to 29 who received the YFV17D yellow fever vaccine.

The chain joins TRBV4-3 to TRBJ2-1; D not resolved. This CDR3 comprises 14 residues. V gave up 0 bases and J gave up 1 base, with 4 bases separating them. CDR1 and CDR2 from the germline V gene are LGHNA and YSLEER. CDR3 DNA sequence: TGCGCCAGCAGCCAAGAGGTTTCCTACAATGAGCAGTTCTTC. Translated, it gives CASSQEVSYNEQFF.

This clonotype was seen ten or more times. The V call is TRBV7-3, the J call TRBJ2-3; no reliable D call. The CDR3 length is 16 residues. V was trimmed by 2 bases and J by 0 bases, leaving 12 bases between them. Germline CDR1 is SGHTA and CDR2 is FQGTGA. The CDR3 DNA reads TGTGCCAGCAGCTTAGGGCGGCAGAGTAGCACAGATACGCAGTATTTT. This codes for CASSLGRQSSTDTQYF.

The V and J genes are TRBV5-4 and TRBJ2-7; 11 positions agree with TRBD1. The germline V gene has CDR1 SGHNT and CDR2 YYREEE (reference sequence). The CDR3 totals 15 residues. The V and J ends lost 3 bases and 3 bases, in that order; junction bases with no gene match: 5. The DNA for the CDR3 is TGTGCCAGCAGCTCCACCGGGACAGGGGGCTACGAGCAGTACTTC. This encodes CASSSTGTGGYEQYF.

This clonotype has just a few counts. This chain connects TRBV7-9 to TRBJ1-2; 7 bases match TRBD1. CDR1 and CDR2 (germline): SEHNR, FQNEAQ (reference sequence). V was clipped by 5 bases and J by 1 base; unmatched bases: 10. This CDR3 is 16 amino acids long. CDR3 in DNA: TGTGCCAGCAGCCCGCGACAGGGACTCCTTAACTATGGCTACACCTTC. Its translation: CASSPRQGLLNYGYTF.

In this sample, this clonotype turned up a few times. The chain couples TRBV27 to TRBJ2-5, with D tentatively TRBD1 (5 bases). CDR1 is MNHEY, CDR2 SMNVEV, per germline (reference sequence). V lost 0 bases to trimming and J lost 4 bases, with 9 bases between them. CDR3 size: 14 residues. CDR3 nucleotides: TGTGCCAGCAGTTTATCGACAGATTCAGAGACCCAGTACTTC. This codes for CASSLSTDSETQYF.

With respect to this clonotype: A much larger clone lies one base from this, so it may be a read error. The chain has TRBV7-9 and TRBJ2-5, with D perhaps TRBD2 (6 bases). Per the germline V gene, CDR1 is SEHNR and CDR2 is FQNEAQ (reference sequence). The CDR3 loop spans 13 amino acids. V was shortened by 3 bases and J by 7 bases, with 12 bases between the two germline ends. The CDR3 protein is CASSFGLIVTQYF. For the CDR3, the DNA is TGTGCCAGCAGCTTCGGACTAATAGTGACCCAGTACTTC.

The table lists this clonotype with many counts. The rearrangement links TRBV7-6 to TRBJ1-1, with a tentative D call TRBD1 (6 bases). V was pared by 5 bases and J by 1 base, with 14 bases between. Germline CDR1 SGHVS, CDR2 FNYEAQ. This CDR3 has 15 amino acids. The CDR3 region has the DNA TGTGCCAGCAGCCCCCTGGCAGGGGAGAACACTGAAGCTTTCTTT. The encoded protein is CASSPLAGENTEAFF.

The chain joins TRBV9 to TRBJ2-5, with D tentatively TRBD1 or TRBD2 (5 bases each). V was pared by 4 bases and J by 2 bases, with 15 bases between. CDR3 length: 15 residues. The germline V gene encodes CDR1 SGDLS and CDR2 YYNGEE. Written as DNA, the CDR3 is TGTGCCAGCAGCAAAAATGTCGAGGGGCAAGAGACCCAGTACTTC. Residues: CASSKNVEGQETQYF.